A selection of T cell receptor beta chains follows, all from one sample in a study of blood T cell repertoires in COVID-19. Generated by immunoSEQ multiplex PCR, the TCRdb table keeps only in-frame clones and is missing some. The sample yields roughly 250,000 clones, around 85% seen once. The specimen sequenced was peripheral blood. These receptors originate from a woman aged 40-49 years with active or convalescent COVID-19. Both conserved end residues are part of each CDR3. Fields, in order: D gene, V gene, J gene, clone size, CDR3 DNA, CDR3 protein. The D gene is left open where the match is weak. Rows may omit the clone size; those that give it use once, few, many or a size class.

>TRBD1|TRBV7-8|TRBJ1-6|NA
TGTGCCAGCAGCTTAACTGGACAGGGAACTTCACCCCTCCACTTT
CASSLTGQGTSPLHF
>TRBD1|TRBV30|TRBJ1-5|NA
TGTGCCTGGAGTGCGCCGGCAGGGGGCTATCAGCCCCAGCATTTT
CAWSAPAGGYQPQHF
>TRBD1|TRBV2|TRBJ1-1|NA
TGTGCCAGCAACGACAGGGACAGGGGATCTACTGAAGCTTTCTTT
CASNDRDRGSTEAFF
>TRBD2|TRBV11-2|TRBJ2-3|once
TGTGCCAGCAGCTTAAGGCGGGGGGGGGTCCTGGATACGCAGTATTTT
CASSLRRGGVLDTQYF
>TRBD2|TRBV7-6|TRBJ2-3|NA
TGTGCCAGCAGCTTAAACTGGGCTAGCGGGGGGGCCGGCAATACGCAGTATTTT
CASSLNWASGGAGNTQYF
>NA|TRBV30|TRBJ1-6|NA
TGTGCCTGGAGTGTTGGGGAGAAGGCACCCCTCCACTTT
CAWSVGEKAPLHF
>NA|TRBV15|TRBJ1-4|NA
TGTGCCACCAGCAGAGATCAATCGGGTTTTGAAGAAAAACTGTTTTTT
CATSRDQSGFEEKLFF
>TRBD1|TRBV28|TRBJ1-1|NA
TGTGCCAGCAGTCTCGGACAGGAGTATATGAACACTGAAGCTTTCTTT
CASSLGQEYMNTEAFF
>NA|TRBV30|TRBJ2-3|once
TGTGCCTGGAGGAGAGGTAGGCAGAACACAGATACGCAGTATTTT
CAWRRGRQNTDTQYF
>NA|TRBV19|TRBJ1-1|NA
TGTGCCAGTAGTATAGTTACAGGGTCAGCTGAAGCTTTCTTT
CASSIVTGSAEAFF
>TRBD2|TRBV5-4|TRBJ2-5|NA
TGTGCCAGCAGCTCCCTAGCGGGGGAGGGAGAGACCCAGTACTTC
CASSSLAGEGETQYF
>NA|TRBV27|TRBJ1-2|NA
TGTGCCAGCAGTTCCTCCGCCGGAGGGCGCGGCTACACCTTC
CASSSSAGGRGYTF
>NA|TRBV29-1|TRBJ1-5|NA
TGCAGCGTTGTGGACAGCTACAATCAGCCCCAGCATTTT
CSVVDSYNQPQHF
>NA|TRBV6-1|TRBJ1-2|NA
TGTGCCAGCAGTGAAGCCGGCAGGGTACCCTATGGCTACACCTTC
CASSEAGRVPYGYTF
>TRBD1|TRBV10-2|TRBJ2-5|NA
TGCGCCAGCAGTTGGGACAGGGGACAAGAGACCCAGTACTTC
CASSWDRGQETQYF
>TRBD1|TRBV27|TRBJ1-6|NA
TGTGCCAGCAGTTTAGGGTACAGGGGGCCTAATTCACCCCTCCACTTT
CASSLGYRGPNSPLHF
>NA|TRBV15|TRBJ2-5|NA
TGTGCCACCAGCAGGCGGCTCGCTTTACAAGAGACCCAGTACTTC
CATSRRLALQETQYF
>NA|TRBV9|TRBJ1-6|NA
TGTGCCAGCAGCGTCGGGGGGACTAATAATTCACCCCTCCACTTT
CASSVGGTNNSPLHF
>NA|TRBV5-1|TRBJ1-6|NA
TGCGCCAGCAGCTTGACAGGGTACTTTAATTCACCCCTCCACTTT
CASSLTGYFNSPLHF
>NA|TRBV18|TRBJ2-2|NA
TGTGCCAGCTCACCCCAGGGCCCGAAGAACACCGGGGAGCTGTTTTTT
CASSPQGPKNTGELFF
>TRBD2|TRBV11-2|TRBJ2-5|NA
TGTGCCAGCAGCTCCCGACTAGCGGGGGGGCAAGAGACCCAGTACTTC
CASSSRLAGGQETQYF
>TRBD2|TRBV11-2|TRBJ2-1|NA
TGCATAGCGGGGGGGCTGAAAGTGGGAAGGAATGAGCAGTTCTTC
CIAGGLKVGRNEQFF
>NA|TRBV4-1|TRBJ1-2|NA
TGCGCCAGCAGCCAAGATGCGGGGGCGGGTGGCTACACCTTC
CASSQDAGAGGYTF
>NA|TRBV28|TRBJ1-4|few
TGTGCCGGAAGGAGTGCTGGTCATGAAAAACTGTTTTTT
CAGRSAGHEKLFF
>NA|TRBV10-1|TRBJ1-5|NA
TGCGCCAGCAGTGACCACTCCGGGATCCAGCATTTT
CASSDHSGIQHF
>NA|TRBV7-8|TRBJ2-6|NA
TGTGCCAGCAGCCTAAAACCCACAGGGTTGGGATCTGGGGCCAACGTCCTGACTTTC
CASSLKPTGLGSGANVLTF
>TRBD1|TRBV19|TRBJ1-5|NA
TGTGCCAGTAGTAGTTCAGGGGGCTTAAGCAATCAGCCCCAGCATTTT
CASSSSGGLSNQPQHF
>NA|TRBV19|TRBJ1-5|NA
TGTGCCAGTAGTATCGTTTATCAGCCCCAGCATTTT
CASSIVYQPQHF
>NA|TRBV7-9|TRBJ2-5|NA
TGTGCCAGCAGCTCGACAGACTACCAAGAGACCCAGTACTTC
CASSSTDYQETQYF
>TRBD2|TRBV18|TRBJ2-7|NA
TGTGCCAGCTCACTCAACGGGGGGAGCTCCTACGAGCAGTACTTC
CASSLNGGSSYEQYF
>TRBD2|TRBV9|TRBJ2-1|NA
TGTGCCAGCAGCGTAGAGGGACTAGCGGGCTACAATGAGCAGTTCTTC
CASSVEGLAGYNEQFF
>NA|TRBV19|TRBJ1-1|once
TGTGCCAGTACCCCCCAGCGGGGAAGCACTGAAGCTTTCTTT
CASTPQRGSTEAFF
>NA|TRBV6-5|TRBJ1-5|NA
TGTGCCAGCACGATACAGGCTAGCAATCAGCCCCAGCATTTT
CASTIQASNQPQHF
>NA|TRBV6-6|TRBJ2-1|once
TGTGCCAGCAGTTACAGGGCAGGGCTTTGGAATGAGCAGTTCTTC
CASSYRAGLWNEQFF
>NA|TRBV30|TRBJ2-7|NA
TGTGCCTGTACGCGTCCGGACAGTTTCAACGAGCAGTACTTC
CACTRPDSFNEQYF
>TRBD2|TRBV5-1|TRBJ2-1|NA
TGCGCCAGCAGCTCGGGTTTTAGGGCGGGGGGAGGAAATGAGCAGTTCTTC
CASSSGFRAGGGNEQFF
>TRBD2|TRBV9|TRBJ2-1|NA
TGTGCCAGCAGCGTGGCTAGCGGTTACAATGAGCAGTTCTTC
CASSVASGYNEQFF
>NA|TRBV2|TRBJ2-3|NA
TGTGCCAGCAGTGACTATCCAGATACGCAGTATTTT
CASSDYPDTQYF
>TRBD1|TRBV28|TRBJ1-2|few
TGTGCCAGCAGTTCCATTGGACAGGGTTATGGCTACACCTTC
CASSSIGQGYGYTF
>NA|TRBV7-3|TRBJ2-1|NA
TGTGCCAGCAGCTTCGGGGATGAGCAGTTCTTC
CASSFGDEQFF
>TRBD2|TRBV6-5|TRBJ2-3|NA
TGTGCCAGCAGTCCAATGACTAGCCCAGATACGCAGTATTTT
CASSPMTSPDTQYF
>TRBD1|TRBV19|TRBJ1-5|NA
TGTGCCAGTAGTATAGGCCCGACAGGGGTCAATCAGCCCCAGCATTTT
CASSIGPTGVNQPQHF
>NA|TRBV29-1|TRBJ2-3|NA
TGCAGCTCTGTCCCAAGGGGGTCCGGGGGGCGAAATGACACAGATACGCAGTATTTT
CSSVPRGSGGRNDTDTQYF
>TRBD1|TRBV28|TRBJ2-1|NA
TGTGCCGGCGGTTTCGGGACAGGGGGCCCCTACAATGAGCAGTTCTTC
CAGGFGTGGPYNEQFF
>NA|TRBV7-9|TRBJ1-4|NA
TGTGCCAGCAGCTTAAATTCAAGGGGCCGTAGTGAAAAACTGTTTTTT
CASSLNSRGRSEKLFF
>NA|TRBV13|TRBJ1-3|NA
TGTGCCAGCAGCCGCGGAGCCTCTGGAAACACCATATATTTT
CASSRGASGNTIYF
>TRBD1|TRBV3-1/TRBV3-2|TRBJ1-5|NA
TGTGCCAGCAGCCCGCGGACAGGGTCAGATCAGCCCCAGCATTTT
CASSPRTGSDQPQHF
>TRBD1|TRBV6-5|TRBJ1-5|NA
TGTGCCAGCAAGCAGGGGGCTTTTCAGCCCCAGCATTTT
CASKQGAFQPQHF
>NA|TRBV11-2|TRBJ1-4|NA
TGTGCCAGCAGCTTAGCCCTCGGTAATGAAAAACTGTTTTTT
CASSLALGNEKLFF
>NA|TRBV18|TRBJ1-2|NA
TGTGCCAGCTCACTCGATCTATCAAAGTCTGGCTACACCTTC
CASSLDLSKSGYTF